This T cell receptor (beta chain) was documented in a study of blood T cell repertoires in COVID-19. Whole-study context: There were acute and convalescent COVID-19 samples, and they came from the United States, Italy and Spain. In each case, the material was cDNA or gDNA derived from T cells, B-cell-depleted T cells, or PBMCs.

Seattle enrolled patients during active infection and tracked them longitudinally. V shed 7 bases and J shed 5 bases, with 15 bases lying between them. The CDR3 loop spans 13 amino acids. Germline assignment: CDR1 MNHEY and CDR2 SVGAGI. In the study's own analysis: Amplification of reference gene primers provided the estimated nucleated cell counts. Profiling relied on immunoSEQ multiplex PCR, and the TCRdb table lists in-frame clones only, not all of them. V and J calls and clone size are as listed in that table; D and trimming were resolved from the DNA. The repertoire has 250,000 or so clones, about nine tenths of them found once; the top ten carry approximately 0.8%. A single count supports this clone.

V usage is TRBV6-5 and J usage is TRBJ2-7; D perhaps matches TRBD2 (5 bases). Sequences were obtained from peripheral blood. The sequence derives from a man aged 30 to 45 with COVID-19, enrolled during active disease. CDR3 loop: CASTLGGLDEQYF. The CDR3, as DNA: TGTGCCAGCACTTTGGGCGGGCTTGACGAGCAGTACTTC.